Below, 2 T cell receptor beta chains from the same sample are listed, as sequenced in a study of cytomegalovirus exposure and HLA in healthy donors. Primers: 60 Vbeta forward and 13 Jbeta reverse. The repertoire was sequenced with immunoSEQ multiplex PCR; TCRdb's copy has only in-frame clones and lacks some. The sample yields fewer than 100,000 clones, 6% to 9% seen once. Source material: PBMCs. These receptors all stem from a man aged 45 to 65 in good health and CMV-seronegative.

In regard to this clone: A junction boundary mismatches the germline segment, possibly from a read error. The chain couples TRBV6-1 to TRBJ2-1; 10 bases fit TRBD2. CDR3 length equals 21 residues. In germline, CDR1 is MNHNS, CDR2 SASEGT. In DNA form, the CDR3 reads TGTGCCAGCAGTAAAGCCGGGGGGTTCCAAGTGGGACTAGCGCGCTACAATGAGCAGTTCTTC. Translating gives CASSKAGGFQVGLARYNEQFF.

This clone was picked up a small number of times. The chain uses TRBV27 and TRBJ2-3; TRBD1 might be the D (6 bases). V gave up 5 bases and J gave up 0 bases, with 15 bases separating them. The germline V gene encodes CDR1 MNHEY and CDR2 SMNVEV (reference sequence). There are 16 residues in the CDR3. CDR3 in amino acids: CASSIGQSPSTDTQYF. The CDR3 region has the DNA TGTGCCAGCAGTATTGGACAGTCCCCTAGCACAGATACGCAGTATTTT.